This T cell receptor (beta chain) is drawn from a study of T cells in Graves' hyperthyroidism and ophthalmopathy (dated by TCRdb to between 2018 and 2021). With respect to the entire study: Peripheral blood was sampled at the time of initial diagnosis, prior to any treatment. TCR Vbeta CDR3 sequencing of approximately 140 peripheral blood samples (over 40 ophthalmopathy, 70 to 85 hyperthyroidism and some 17 progressor patients) is reported in the paper. The roughly 94 discovery patients were randomly split 7:3 into training and test sets. Whether ophthalmopathy could be predicted prospectively was tested in an independent validation cohort made up of approximately 19 hyperthyroidism patients plus 17 patients who later progressed to ophthalmopathy. Thyroid tissue and blood T-cell repertoires from roughly six Graves' hyperthyroidism patients were also compared in the study. TCR V-J signatures able to tell the groups apart were searched for in a discovery cohort of around 95 patients, of whom roughly 42 had Graves' ophthalmopathy and about 55 had stable Graves' hyperthyroidism. Following sampling, methimazole starting at 30 mg daily was given to hyperthyroidism patients, and high-dose intravenous methylprednisolone was given to ophthalmopathy patients.

The TCR beta CDR3 regions were amplified from RNA transcripts. A first-round RT-PCR of the TCR CDR3 used the HTBI primer set with the Qiagen OneStep RT-PCR kit. A second multiplex PCR round built the libraries, followed by size selection and purification. The libraries were sequenced on an Illumina HiSeq2000 using paired-end 100 bp reads. In the original analysis: SOAPnuke was used to process the raw data, removing reads that contained adapters or uncalled bases, had a mean Phred below 15, or lacked an exact match to the constant primer or identifier. High-quality paired reads were merged using COPE v1.2.5, and each unique nucleotide sequence was defined as a clonotype. Clonotypes were aligned to IMGT TRBV, TRBD and TRBJ reference segments using MiTCR v1.1. Analysis was restricted to V-J combinations with a frequency above 0.0001, which covered roughly 99% of repertoires. The TCS score was defined as F50 (clonal expansion) divided by E x V (chaos), with BLOSUM62-based TCRdist calculated between CDR3 peptides within each V-J. Welch's t-statistics and random forest reduced some 510 V-J features to under 15, which were used in a naive Bayes classifier (R e1071). Starting from the raw public reads, TCRdb applied fastp trimming at Q25, assembled clones with MiXCR and retained in-frame beta chains. Identical CDR3 proteins give one entry, which carries the most common genes and DNA. These V and J calls derive from TCRdb rather than the authors' analysis. Within this sample are around 520,000 distinct CDR3 sequences, with around 22% of them counted one time only. Roughly 12% of the sample is held by the ten biggest clonotypes.

Note on this clonotype: Its cognate antigen has yet to be identified. No qualities accompany the bases; no much larger clone lies one base away.

On the study overall, not on this receptor specifically: Sample size was not statistically predetermined, and blinding of investigators to group allocation was not performed. In validation, the model predicted progression to ophthalmopathy a median of roughly six months before onset, with roughly 70% sensitivity and about 72% specificity. Most expanded thyroid clonotypes (frequency above 0.001) were also detected in blood, suggesting blood repertoires may reflect thyroid immune responses. Ophthalmopathy was separated from stable hyperthyroidism by a 13 V-J signature model, with approximately 89% sensitivity and about 84% specificity obtained in cross-validation and 80%/75% obtained in testing.

Ophthalmopathy patients had moderately to severely active disease, Clinical Activity Score of at least 3, NOSPECS grade of at least 4, and duration under 3 months. Any patient with an uncontrolled infection, another autoimmune disease, pregnancy or lactation was excluded. Diagnoses were established on the basis of clinical symptoms, serum thyroxine and TRAb, thyroid ultrasound, and orbital computed tomography. PBMCs were separated from 10 ml of fresh peripheral blood using Ficoll-Paque density gradient centrifugation. Total RNA was extracted with Trizol reagent, and quality was checked on an Agilent 2100 Bioanalyzer. CDR3 length: 17 amino acids, cysteine to phenylalanine. CDR3 DNA only is kept here, 51 bases in frame from base 1. Unmatched junction bases come to 10, with V trimmed by 2 bases and J by 0 bases. Taken from the germline V gene, the CDR1 and CDR2 loops are LGHNA and YNFKEQ.

Specimen: blood. This chain joins TRBV4-2 to TRBJ2-7; 7 bases in the junction line up with TRBD1. The sequence was obtained from a woman aged 25 to 39 with Graves' ophthalmopathy. The CDR3 has the sequence CASSQIMETGSSYEQYF. The DNA sequence is TGTGCCAGCAGCCAAATTATGGAGACAGGGAGCTCCTACGAGCAGTACTTC.